What follows are 3 T cell receptor beta chains derived from one specimen sequenced in a study of OX40 agonist ivuxolimab in advanced cancers. Some clones are missing from TCRdb's copy, which holds only in-frame ones; the method was immunoSEQ multiplex PCR. The repertoire includes about 73,000 clones, 80% to 90% of them detected once, and 0.65% to 0.9% sits in the top ten. The material was CD4+ or CD8+ T cells sorted from blood, obtained in a trial of the OX40 agonist ivuxolimab. These receptors all come from an adult with an advanced solid tumor such as melanoma, head and neck, liver or kidney cancer.

The chain employs TRBV7-2 and TRBJ1-3, with D possibly TRBD1 on 5 matching bases. Germline CDR1 SGHTA, CDR2 FQGNSA. CDR3 length equals 14 residues. Between the trimmed V and J ends, which lost 10 bases and 3 bases, there was a span of 16 bases. The CDR3 protein is CAIGGPGFGNTIYF. In nucleotides, the CDR3 is TGTGCCATTGGGGGACCAGGCTTTGGAAACACCATATATTTT. Looking up the rest from reference TRBV7-2 and TRBJ1-3 gives the full variable domain: GAGVSQSPSNKVTEKGKDVELRCDPISGHTALYWYRQSLGQGLEFLIYFQGNSAPDKSGLPSDRFSAERTGGSVSTLTIQRTQQEDSAVYLCAIGGPGFGNTIYFGEGSWLTVV.

The chain combines TRBV28 with TRBJ2-7, with D possibly being TRBD1 or TRBD2 (5 bases each). With 4 bases removed from V and 1 base from J, the gap between germline ends came to 14 bases. The CDR3 runs to 15 residues. Per the germline V gene, CDR1 is MDHEN and CDR2 is SYDVKM. The CDR3 bases are TGTGCCAGCAGTTCGGGGCCGATCAGATCCTACGAGCAGTACTTC. It yields the protein CASSSGPIRSYEQYF.

The chain uses TRBV6-6 and TRBJ1-4, with a possible D match to TRBD1 (5 bases). This CDR3 has 14 residues. Germline lookup yields CDR1 MNHNY and CDR2 SVGAGI (reference sequence). With 7 bases removed from V and 3 bases from J, the gap between germline ends came to 12 bases. The CDR3 sequence is CASTRQRANEKLFF. The CDR3 DNA is TGTGCCAGCACCCGACAGCGGGCTAATGAAAAACTGTTTTTT.